A selection of T cell receptor beta chains follows, all from one sample in a study of blood T cells in healthy people across ages. TCRdb re-called the 5' RACE reads through MiXCR, storing one row per CDR3 protein. The profile shows fewer than 750,000 distinct CDR3 sequences, around 48% of them singletons. The source material was blood. The source of these receptors is a man older than 75 in good health. CDR3s include the opening cysteine and the closing phenylalanine or tryptophan. Fields, in order: V gene, J gene, CDR3 protein.

TRBV20-1	TRBJ2-3	CSASGGTSGTDTQYF
TRBV21-1	TRBJ2-7	CAGRRGGQYF
TRBV29-1	TRBJ1-2	CSVDGRTHGYTF
TRBV27	TRBJ1-4	CASSLTAEKLFF
TRBV6-2/TRBV6-3	TRBJ2-7	CASSYGLPYEQYF
TRBV4-2	TRBJ2-7	CASSQDEGQGYEQYF
TRBV5-1	TRBJ1-2	CASRRDIAYGYTF
TRBV7-9	TRBJ2-7	CASSSERDVSYEQYF
TRBV20-1	TRBJ2-7	CSARSGKSSYEQYF
TRBV7-3	TRBJ2-3	CASSFQPTDTQYF
TRBV5-1	TRBJ2-1	CASSLGTSGRWVNEQFF
TRBV6-5	TRBJ1-1	CASRPDGTEAFF
TRBV7-2	.	CASSLATTGLAGGRYEQYF
TRBV7-8	TRBJ2-3	CASRAAGVTDTQYF
TRBV6-5	TRBJ2-5	CASMPGPQETQYF
TRBV7-2	TRBJ2-7	CASSPTSGGNEQYF
TRBV9	TRBJ2-3	CASSVVQGFTDTQYF
TRBV10-2	TRBJ2-7	CASSQDGTYEQYF
TRBV10-3	TRBJ2-5	CAISAQTGFIYKQYF
TRBV29-1	TRBJ1-2	CSVVGGAPYGYTF
TRBV6-1	TRBJ1-1	CASSERGKNTEAFF
TRBV7-2	TRBJ2-1	CASSLVGTSGTRDFDEQFF
TRBV10-3	TRBJ2-7	CGRGWVNQYYEQYF
TRBV28	TRBJ1-1	CASGTQNTEAFF
TRBV7-3	TRBJ2-4	CASSATPGRTAKNIQYF
TRBV7-2	TRBJ1-1	CASSPMTRAVNTEAFF